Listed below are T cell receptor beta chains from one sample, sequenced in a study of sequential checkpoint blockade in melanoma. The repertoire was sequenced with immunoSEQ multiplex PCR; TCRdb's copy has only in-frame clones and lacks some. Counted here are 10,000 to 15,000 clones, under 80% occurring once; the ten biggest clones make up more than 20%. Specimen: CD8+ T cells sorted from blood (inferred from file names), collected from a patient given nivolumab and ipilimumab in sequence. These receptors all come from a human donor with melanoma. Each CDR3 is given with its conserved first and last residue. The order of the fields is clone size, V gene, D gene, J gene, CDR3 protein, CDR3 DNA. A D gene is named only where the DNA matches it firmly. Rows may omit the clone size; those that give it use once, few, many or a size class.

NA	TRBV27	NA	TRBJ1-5	CASSLSAGGDQPQHF	TGTGCCAGCAGTTTATCGGCGGGAGGGGATCAGCCCCAGCATTTT
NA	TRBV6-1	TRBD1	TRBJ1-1	CASSERQGITEAFF	TGTGCCAGCAGTGAGAGACAGGGAATCACTGAAGCTTTCTTT
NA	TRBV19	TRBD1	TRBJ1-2	CASTGTGDNYGYTF	TGTGCCAGTACCGGGACAGGGGATAACTATGGCTACACCTTC
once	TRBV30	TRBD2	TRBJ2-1	CAWSVRLAGGYNEQFF	TGTGCCTGGAGTGTAAGACTAGCGGGGGGATACAATGAGCAGTTCTTC
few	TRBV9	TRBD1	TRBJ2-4	CASSVKGASKNIQYF	TGTGCCAGCAGCGTAAAGGGGGCCTCCAAAAACATTCAGTACTTC
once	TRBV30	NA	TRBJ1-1	CAWSEGQEMNTEAFF	TGTGCCTGGAGTGAAGGACAAGAAATGAACACTGAAGCTTTCTTT
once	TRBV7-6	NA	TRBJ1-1	CASSFAGVVTEAFF	TGTGCCAGCAGCTTCGCAGGGGTTGTGACTGAAGCTTTCTTT
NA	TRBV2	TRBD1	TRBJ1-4	CASRQGTANEKLFF	TGTGCCAGCAGACAGGGGACAGCTAATGAAAAACTGTTTTTT
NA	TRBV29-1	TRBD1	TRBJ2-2	CSVRTGGNTGELFF	TGCAGCGTCAGGACAGGGGGGAACACCGGGGAGCTGTTTTTT
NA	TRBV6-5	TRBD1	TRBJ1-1	CASRATGNSPEAFF	TGTGCCAGCAGGGCGACAGGGAATTCTCCTGAAGCTTTCTTT
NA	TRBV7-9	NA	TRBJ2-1	CASSQGSNEQFF	TGTGCCAGCAGCCAGGGGTCCAATGAGCAGTTCTTC
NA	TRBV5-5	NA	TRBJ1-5	CASSSNDPLTVVSQPQHF	TGTGCCAGCAGCTCGAACGACCCTTTGACAGTGGTATCTCAGCCCCAGCATTTT
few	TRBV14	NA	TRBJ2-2	CASSPLSGGELFF	TGTGCCAGCAGCCCGTTGTCAGGCGGGGAGCTGTTTTTT
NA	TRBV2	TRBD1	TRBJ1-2	CASSEGTGDGYTF	TGTGCCAGCAGTGAAGGAACAGGGGATGGCTACACCTTC
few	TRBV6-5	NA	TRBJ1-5	CASRMATDSNQPQHF	TGTGCCAGCAGGATGGCCACCGATAGCAATCAGCCCCAGCATTTT
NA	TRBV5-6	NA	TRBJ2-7	CASSDQGGYEQYF	TGTGCCAGCAGCGACCAGGGTGGCTACGAGCAGTACTTC
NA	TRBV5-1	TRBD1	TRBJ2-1	CASSPDRGPGNEQFF	TGCGCCAGCAGCCCCGACAGGGGGCCTGGCAATGAGCAGTTCTTC
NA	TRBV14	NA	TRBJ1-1	CASSSYMNTEAFF	TGTGCCAGCAGCTCGTACATGAACACTGAAGCTTTCTTT
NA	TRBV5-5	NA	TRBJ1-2	CASSLETSYGYTF	TGTGCCAGCAGCTTGGAAACTAGTTATGGCTACACCTTC
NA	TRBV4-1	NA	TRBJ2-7	CASSQERTIGGEQYF	TGCGCCAGCAGCCAAGAAAGGACAATCGGGGGCGAGCAGTACTTC
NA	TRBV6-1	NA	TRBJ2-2	CASSGPGLKNTGELFF	TGTGCCAGCAGTGGGCCGGGACTTAAGAACACCGGGGAGCTGTTTTTT
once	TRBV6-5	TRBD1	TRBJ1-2	CASSFGIEGARGYTF	TGTGCCAGCAGCTTCGGCATTGAGGGGGCAAGGGGCTACACCTTC
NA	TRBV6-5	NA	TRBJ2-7	CASRRGYEQYF	TGTGCCAGCCGGAGGGGCTACGAGCAGTACTTC